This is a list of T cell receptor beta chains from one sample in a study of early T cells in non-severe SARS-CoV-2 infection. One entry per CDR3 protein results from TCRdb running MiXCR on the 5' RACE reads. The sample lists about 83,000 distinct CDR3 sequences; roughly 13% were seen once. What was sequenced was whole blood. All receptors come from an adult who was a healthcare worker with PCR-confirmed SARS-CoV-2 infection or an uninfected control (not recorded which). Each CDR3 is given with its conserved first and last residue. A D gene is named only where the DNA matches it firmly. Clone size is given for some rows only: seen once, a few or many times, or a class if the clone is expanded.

cdr3_aa: CASSFFGTGKSETQYF
cdr3_nt: TGTGCCAGCAGTTTTTTTGGGACAGGGAAATCGGAGACCCAGTACTTC
d_call: TRBD1
clone_size: NA
j_call: TRBJ2-5
v_call: TRBV12-3/TRBV12-4

cdr3_aa: CASKNLYNEQFF
cdr3_nt: TGTGCCAGCAAAAACCTCTACAATGAGCAGTTCTTC
d_call: NA
clone_size: few
j_call: TRBJ2-1
v_call: TRBV21-1

cdr3_aa: CASSLGRAEAFF
cdr3_nt: TGTGCCAGCAGCTTAGGCAGGGCTGAAGCTTTCTTT
d_call: NA
clone_size: few
j_call: TRBJ1-1
v_call: TRBV7-9

cdr3_aa: CASSLQGNEQFF
cdr3_nt: TGTGCCAGCAGCTTACAGGGAAATGAGCAGTTCTTC
d_call: NA
clone_size: NA
j_call: TRBJ2-1
v_call: TRBV13

cdr3_aa: CASSPPSIYSPHGTEAFF
cdr3_nt: TGTGCCAGCTCACCACCCAGTATTTACTCCCCTCACGGGACTGAAGCTTTCTTT
d_call: NA
clone_size: many
j_call: TRBJ1-1
v_call: TRBV18

cdr3_aa: CSARDAQGGSNQPQHF
cdr3_nt: TGCAGTGCTAGAGATGCCCAGGGGGGCAGCAATCAGCCCCAGCATTTT
d_call: TRBD1
clone_size: few
j_call: TRBJ1-5
v_call: TRBV20-1

cdr3_aa: CASSQGTGGVRETQYF
cdr3_nt: TGTGCCAGCAGCCAAGGGACAGGGGGAGTGAGAGAGACCCAGTACTTC
d_call: TRBD1
clone_size: NA
j_call: TRBJ2-5
v_call: TRBV3-1

cdr3_aa: CASSLVFGRSPTDTQYF
cdr3_nt: TGTGCCAGCAGCTTAGTCTTCGGGCGATCCCCCACAGATACGCAGTATTTT
d_call: NA
clone_size: NA
j_call: TRBJ2-3
v_call: TRBV7-6

cdr3_aa: CASSPGLAGGLETQYF
cdr3_nt: TGTGCCAGCAGCCCTGGACTAGCGGGAGGCCTAGAGACCCAGTACTTC
d_call: TRBD2
clone_size: many
j_call: TRBJ2-5
v_call: TRBV4-2

cdr3_aa: CAWSVLGKIYGYTF
cdr3_nt: TGTGCCTGGAGTGTACTCGGCAAGATCTATGGCTACACCTTC
d_call: NA
clone_size: few
j_call: TRBJ1-2
v_call: TRBV30

cdr3_aa: CASKSGRGSNQPQHF
cdr3_nt: TGTGCCAGCAAATCGGGGAGGGGGAGCAATCAGCCCCAGCATTTT
d_call: NA
clone_size: few
j_call: TRBJ1-5
v_call: TRBV6-1

cdr3_aa: CASSWTPGGSGEAFF
cdr3_nt: TGCGCCAGCAGCTGGACCCCGGGAGGCAGCGGGGAAGCTTTCTTT
d_call: NA
clone_size: NA
j_call: TRBJ1-1
v_call: TRBV5-1

cdr3_aa: CVTSPQVGRGNQPQHF
cdr3_nt: TGTGTCACCAGCCCCCAGGTGGGGCGAGGCAATCAGCCCCAGCATTTT
d_call: NA
clone_size: NA
j_call: TRBJ1-5
v_call: TRBV15

cdr3_aa: CSVVSGRGGYEQYF
cdr3_nt: TGCAGCGTTGTCTCCGGAAGGGGAGGGTACGAGCAGTACTTC
d_call: TRBD2
clone_size: NA
j_call: TRBJ2-7
v_call: TRBV29-1

cdr3_aa: CASSFGELYEQYF
cdr3_nt: TGTGCCAGCAGTTTCGGCGAACTCTACGAGCAGTACTTC
d_call: NA
clone_size: few
j_call: TRBJ2-7
v_call: TRBV12-3/TRBV12-4

cdr3_aa: CASSLGMVRATYEQYF
cdr3_nt: TGTGCCAGCAGCTTAGGGATGGTGAGGGCTACCTACGAGCAGTACTTC
d_call: NA
clone_size: few
j_call: TRBJ2-7
v_call: TRBV12-3/TRBV12-4

cdr3_aa: CASSVRPSGTNEQFF
cdr3_nt: TGTGCCAGCAGTGTCCGACCCTCCGGGACCAATGAGCAGTTCTTC
d_call: NA
clone_size: many
j_call: TRBJ2-1
v_call: TRBV6-1

cdr3_aa: CSVEKTSGIVGTQYF
cdr3_nt: TGCAGCGTTGAAAAGACTAGCGGGATTGTAGGGACCCAGTACTTC
d_call: TRBD2
clone_size: NA
j_call: TRBJ2-5
v_call: TRBV29-1

cdr3_aa: CASSEVGRGIDEQYF
cdr3_nt: TGTGCCAGCAGTGAAGTGGGCAGGGGAATCGACGAGCAGTACTTC
d_call: NA
clone_size: many
j_call: TRBJ2-7
v_call: TRBV6-1

cdr3_aa: CASSITGQGQPQHF
cdr3_nt: TGTGCCAGTAGTATAACAGGGCAGGGTCAGCCCCAGCATTTT
d_call: NA
clone_size: NA
j_call: TRBJ1-5
v_call: TRBV19

cdr3_aa: CASSNDPRSPEAFF
cdr3_nt: TGTGCCAGCAGCAACGACCCTCGAAGCCCTGAAGCTTTCTTT
d_call: NA
clone_size: NA
j_call: TRBJ1-1
v_call: TRBV7-9

cdr3_aa: CASSLSGFDQPQHF
cdr3_nt: TGCGCCAGCAGCCTTTCAGGGTTTGATCAGCCCCAGCATTTT
d_call: NA
clone_size: few
j_call: TRBJ1-5
v_call: TRBV4-1

cdr3_aa: CASSLAGAGETQYF
cdr3_nt: TGCGCCAGCAGCTTGGCTGGAGCGGGAGAGACCCAGTACTTC
d_call: NA
clone_size: NA
j_call: TRBJ2-5
v_call: TRBV5-1

cdr3_aa: CSAGRTGLSIQYF
cdr3_nt: TGCAGTGCTGGTCGGACAGGGCTGAGTATTCAGTACTTC
d_call: TRBD1
clone_size: NA
j_call: TRBJ2-4
v_call: TRBV20-1

cdr3_aa: CASSEVAARLNNEQFF
cdr3_nt: TGTGCCAGCAGTGAAGTAGCGGCGAGGTTGAACAATGAGCAGTTCTTC
d_call: NA
clone_size: few
j_call: TRBJ2-1
v_call: TRBV6-1

cdr3_aa: CASSPLGRNEQFF
cdr3_nt: TGTGCCAGCTCACCACTTGGCCGGAATGAGCAGTTCTTC
d_call: NA
clone_size: NA
j_call: TRBJ2-1
v_call: TRBV18

cdr3_aa: CASSPMEAGYGYTF
cdr3_nt: TGTGCCAGCAGCCCAATGGAGGCTGGCTATGGCTACACCTTC
d_call: NA
clone_size: few
j_call: TRBJ1-2
v_call: TRBV7-2

cdr3_aa: CASSPGLAGGFYEQYF
cdr3_nt: TGCGCCAGCAGCCCGGGACTAGCGGGAGGATTTTACGAGCAGTACTTC
d_call: TRBD2
clone_size: NA
j_call: TRBJ2-7
v_call: TRBV5-1

cdr3_aa: CSVGDGNQPQHF
cdr3_nt: TGCAGCGTTGGGGACGGAAATCAGCCCCAGCATTTT
d_call: NA
clone_size: many
j_call: TRBJ1-5
v_call: TRBV29-1

cdr3_aa: CSAIDGVASTYEQYF
cdr3_nt: TGCAGTGCCATAGACGGAGTTGCATCGACCTACGAGCAGTACTTC
d_call: NA
clone_size: many
j_call: TRBJ2-7
v_call: TRBV20-1

cdr3_aa: CASSQALGHQETQYF
cdr3_nt: TGTGCCAGCAGTCAAGCATTAGGGCACCAAGAGACCCAGTACTTC
d_call: NA
clone_size: few
j_call: TRBJ2-5
v_call: TRBV7-9

cdr3_aa: CSARVTAGVYNEQFF
cdr3_nt: TGCAGTGCTAGAGTAACAGCGGGAGTGTACAATGAGCAGTTCTTC
d_call: TRBD2
clone_size: NA
j_call: TRBJ2-1
v_call: TRBV20-1

cdr3_aa: CASSRVSGSNTGELFF
cdr3_nt: TGTGCCAGCTCCCGTGTGAGCGGGTCGAACACCGGGGAGCTGTTTTTT
d_call: NA
clone_size: many
j_call: TRBJ2-2
v_call: TRBV7-2

cdr3_aa: CSASRASGNYEQYF
cdr3_nt: TGCAGTGCTAGTCGCGCTAGCGGAAACTACGAGCAGTACTTC
d_call: TRBD2
clone_size: NA
j_call: TRBJ2-7
v_call: TRBV20-1

cdr3_aa: CASREVANTGELFF
cdr3_nt: TGTGCCAGCCGGGAGGTAGCGAACACCGGGGAGCTGTTTTTT
d_call: TRBD2
clone_size: few
j_call: TRBJ2-2
v_call: TRBV6-4

cdr3_aa: CASSLSGQRQETQYF
cdr3_nt: TGCGCCAGCAGCTTGTCCGGACAGAGGCAAGAGACCCAGTACTTC
d_call: NA
clone_size: NA
j_call: TRBJ2-5
v_call: TRBV5-1

cdr3_aa: CASSSQTGAIYEQYF
cdr3_nt: TGCGCCAGCAGCTCACAGACAGGGGCCATCTACGAGCAGTACTTC
d_call: TRBD1
clone_size: NA
j_call: TRBJ2-7
v_call: TRBV5-1

cdr3_aa: CASSEAGTFVYSNQPQHF
cdr3_nt: TGTGCCAGCAGTGAAGCGGGGACCTTTGTTTATAGCAATCAGCCCCAGCATTTT
d_call: NA
clone_size: NA
j_call: TRBJ1-5
v_call: TRBV6-1

cdr3_aa: CASKLTVTYEQYF
cdr3_nt: TGTGCCAGCAAGTTGACGGTTACCTACGAGCAGTACTTC
d_call: NA
clone_size: few
j_call: TRBJ2-7
v_call: TRBV6-1

cdr3_aa: CSVPSNAGELFF
cdr3_nt: TGCAGCGTTCCCTCGAACGCCGGGGAGCTGTTTTTT
d_call: NA
clone_size: NA
j_call: TRBJ2-2
v_call: TRBV29-1